This entry lists 5 T cell receptor beta chains sequenced from one sample in a study of cytomegalovirus exposure and HLA in healthy donors (dated by TCRdb to about 2017). Receptor amplification or capture employed the immunoSEQ multiplex PCR assay. For the multiplex PCR, a mixture combining 60 forward primers for TCR Vbeta segments and 13 reverse primers for TCR Jbeta segments was used. TCRdb carries this immuneACCESS record with in-frame sequences only. Its versions omit some clonotypes, under half of them owing to an unresolved V gene in the studies checked, with the rest unexplained. Here the sample has 250,000 to 350,000 clones; about 90% occur a single time. About 2% of the sample lies in the top ten. Input material: PBMCs. The source of these receptors is a woman between 18 and 30 years old in good health and CMV-seronegative.

J is TRBJ2-1 and V is TRBV5-1, with TRBD2 as a possible D gene (6 bases). Germline loops: CDR1 SGHRS, CDR2 YFSETQ. This CDR3 has 14 amino acids. Trimming took 0 bases from V and 7 from J, leaving 11 bases between them. The CDR3 bases are TGCGCCAGCAGCTTGGATAGCGGACATAATGAGCAGTTCTTC. This codes for CASSLDSGHNEQFF.

The rearrangement uses TRBV2 and TRBJ2-3; 9 nucleotides line up with TRBD2. The CDR3 covers 20 residues. Trimming cost V 3 bases and J 2 bases; bases outside gene matches: 18. Germline V gene sequence: CDR1 SNHLY, CDR2 FYNNEI. The CDR3, as DNA: TGTGCCAGCAGTGAGCCAAGCGGGGGGACCCGGTACGATTACACAGATACGCAGTATTTT. Translation gives CASSEPSGGTRYDYTDTQYF.

The rearrangement links TRBV28 to TRBJ2-7; D unclear. Between the trimmed V and J ends, which lost 1 base and 7 bases, there was a span of 5 bases. Germline lookup yields CDR1 MDHEN and CDR2 SYDVKM. This CDR3 is 11 amino acids long. The CDR3 nucleotides are TGTGCCAGCAGTTTATCGAGGGAGCAGTACTTC. Translation: CASSLSREQYF.

The CDR3 loop is CASSHLRPGQFETIQPQHF. As DNA, the CDR3 is TGTGCCAGCAGCCACTTACGACCTGGACAGTTCGAAACGATACAGCCCCAGCATTTT. V is TRBV4-2 and J is TRBJ1-5; a possible D gene is TRBD1 (6 bases). Trimming shortened V by 3 bases and J by 7 bases, and 28 bases separated the two germline ends. The germline gives CDR1 LGHNA, CDR2 YNFKEQ. This CDR3 comprises 19 residues.

This chain links TRBV11-2 with TRBJ2-5, with 7 bases lining up with TRBD2. CDR1 is SGHAT, CDR2 FQNNGV, per germline. This CDR3 region has 15 residues. With 5 bases clipped from V and 5 bases from J, the junction kept 11 bases outside the gene matches. The CDR3 region has the DNA TGTGCCAGCAGCCCTAGGGGAGGGGCGAGGGAGACCCAGTACTTC. It encodes CASSPRGGARETQYF.